The TCR beta chain under discussion was sequenced for a study of CD8 T cells in Susac syndrome. Sequencing of TCR beta covered CD8+ and CD4+ T cells obtained from blood. Controls were drawn from healthy donors and were matched for age and sex. The authors negatively isolated CD8+ and CD4+ T cells and FACS-enriched TEMRA cells. Random hexamers were used to reverse transcribe the RNA input (roughly 0.5 to 1 ug). Amplification of TCR beta CDR3 across 54 Vbeta and 13 Jbeta was performed with immunoSEQ multiplex PCR. In TCRdb, the immunoSEQ multiplex PCR reads were re-called with MiXCR into one record per CDR3 protein. Of 180,000 or so distinct CDR3 sequences listed, around 94% are singletons. Germline CDR1 is SGHRS and CDR2 is YFSETQ. The J segment lost 0 bases and the V segment lost 4 bases, leaving 8 bases of the junction unmatched. This CDR3 has 18 amino acids.

Sequencing input: CD4+ T cells from PBMCs. This sequence originates from a human donor in good health. V usage is TRBV5-1 and J usage is TRBJ2-6; 9 nucleotides line up with TRBD1. CDR3 sequence: CASSGGTGPSSGANVLTF. The CDR3 DNA is TGCGCCAGCAGCGGGGGGACAGGGCCTAGCTCTGGGGCCAACGTCCTGACTTTC.